These 20 T cell receptor beta chains were sequenced from one sample in a study of blood T cell repertoires in COVID-19. Profiling relied on immunoSEQ multiplex PCR, and the TCRdb table lists in-frame clones only, not all of them. This sample has about 170,000 clones, with just under 85% found just once. Specimen: peripheral blood. These receptors all come from a woman at least 80 years old with COVID-19, enrolled during active disease.

The chain couples TRBV19 to TRBJ1-3, with a tentative D call TRBD1 (6 bases). The CDR3 is made up of 16 amino acids. V lost 4 bases and J lost 0, with 13 bases in between. The germline V gene has CDR1 LNHDA and CDR2 SQIVND (reference sequence). The CDR3 protein is CASSRGGAGSGNTIYF. As DNA, the CDR3 is TGTGCCAGTAGTAGGGGGGGCGCCGGCTCTGGAAACACCATATATTTT.

This chain connects TRBV4-1 to TRBJ1-3; D not resolved. This CDR3 comprises 15 residues. The V and J ends lost 0 bases and 0 bases respectively, with 6 bases between them. The germline CDR1 and CDR2 sequences are MGHRA and YSYEKL. CDR3 loop: CASSQDASSGNTIYF. The CDR3 bases are TGCGCCAGCAGCCAAGATGCTAGCTCTGGAAACACCATATATTTT.

This clone appeared a single time. The gene calls are TRBV5-1 and TRBJ1-2; TRBD1 is a possible D gene (6 bases). CDR3 length: 16 amino acids. The ends were cut back, 0 bases at V and 1 base at J, with 13 bases in the middle. CDR1 and CDR2 from the germline V gene are SGHRS and YFSETQ. CDR3 DNA sequence: TGCGCCAGCAGCTTGGGTGGGACATCCCGTAACTATGGCTACACCTTC. Translating gives CASSLGGTSRNYGYTF.

The V call is TRBV15, the J call TRBJ2-2; TRBD1 aligns across 12 bases. V lost 2 bases to trimming and J lost 7 bases; unmatched junction nucleotides: 5. This CDR3 has 16 amino acids. Germline assignment: CDR1 LNHNV and CDR2 YYDKDF (reference sequence). The CDR3 DNA follows: TGTGCCACCAGCAGATCGGGACAGGGGGCGGGCGGGGAGCTGTTTTTT. As protein: CATSRSGQGAGGELFF.

The gene calls are TRBV21-1 and TRBJ1-3; TRBD1, the table's D call, lacks a check against the DNA. TRBV21-1 is labeled a pseudogene. This CDR3 is built from 16 residues. This CDR3 reads CASSATGPHSGNTIYF. As DNA, the CDR3 is TGTGCCAGCAGCGCAACAGGGCCCCACTCTGGAAACACCATATATTTT.

DNA of the CDR3: TGTGCCAGCAGTAGAACGACAGATGAAAAACTGTTTTTT. Translated: CASSRTTDEKLFF. The chain recombines TRBV12-3 or TRBV12-4 with TRBJ1-4; D might be TRBD1 (5 bases). V was pared by 5 bases and J by 6 bases, with 10 bases between. The CDR3 sequence is 13 residues long.

This chain uses TRBV30 with TRBJ2-1; TRBD2 aligns across 13 bases. The CDR3 runs 14 residues. Germline CDR1 reads GTSNPN; CDR2 reads SVGIG (reference sequence). The V segment lost 8 bases and the J segment 8 bases; nucleotides outside the gene matches: 9. The CDR3 region has the DNA TGTGCCCGGTCACTCGGACTAGCGGGAGATGAGCAGTTCTTC. Translation gives CARSLGLAGDEQFF.

The CDR3 loop reads CASSAAGRGNNEQFF. CDR3 DNA: TGTGCCAGCAGTGCCGCCGGCAGGGGGAACAATGAGCAGTTCTTC. V gene TRBV27 combines with J gene TRBJ2-1, with TRBD1 identical over 7 bases. The CDR3 covers 15 residues. V lost 5 bases to trimming and J lost 5 bases; unmatched junction nucleotides: 9. Looked up from germline, CDR1 is MNHEY and CDR2 is SMNVEV (reference sequence).

V is TRBV2 and J is TRBJ1-4, with 7 bases aligning to TRBD1. The CDR3 totals 15 residues. Germline values: CDR1 SNHLY, CDR2 FYNNEI. With V trimmed by 1 base and J by 5 bases, 4 bases remained unmatched. The CDR3 nucleotides read TGTGCCAGCAGTGAAGTTGGGACAGCGAATGAAAAACTGTTTTTT. This gives the protein CASSEVGTANEKLFF.

J is TRBJ2-2 and V is TRBV5-1, with D possibly being TRBD2 (7 bases). V was trimmed by 4 bases and J by 6 bases, leaving 13 bases between them. Per germline, CDR1 SGHRS and CDR2 YFSETQ. This CDR3 contains 14 residues. The CDR3 is CASSPREGAGELFF. The CDR3 nucleotides read TGCGCCAGCAGCCCCAGGGAGGGGGCCGGGGAGCTGTTTTTT.

V and J are TRBV18 and TRBJ2-2, with D possibly matching TRBD2 (6 bases). Germline assignment: CDR1 KGHSH and CDR2 LQKENI. The CDR3 spans 17 residues. Trimming took 5 bases from V and 0 from J, leaving 16 bases between them. The CDR3 spells CASSSSFGGSNTGELFF. As DNA, the CDR3 is TGTGCCAGCTCATCTTCATTCGGGGGATCGAACACCGGGGAGCTGTTTTTT.

The sample holds one count of this clone. The chain links TRBV2 to TRBJ2-4; D gene ambiguous. With 3 bases removed from V and 0 bases from J, the gap between germline ends came to 9 bases. Germline loops: CDR1 SNHLY, CDR2 FYNNEI. CDR3 length equals 15 residues. CDR3 in DNA: TGTGCCAGCAGTGATCGACATATAGCCAAAAACATTCAGTACTTC. It yields the protein CASSDRHIAKNIQYF.

J is TRBJ2-1 and V is TRBV30; 7 nucleotides line up with TRBD2. The V gene end was trimmed by 1 base and the J gene end by 7 bases; junction bases not matched to a gene: 10. This CDR3 region has 15 residues. Germline-derived CDR1 and CDR2 are GTSNPN and SVGIG (reference sequence). Here the CDR3 reads CAWSARLAWRNEQFF. CDR3 nucleotides: TGTGCCTGGAGTGCTAGACTAGCTTGGAGGAATGAGCAGTTCTTC.

This clone was recorded a few times. This chain joins TRBV9 and TRBJ1-5; D perhaps matches TRBD1 (6 bases). Germline V lookup: CDR1 SGDLS, CDR2 YYNGEE. The CDR3 contains 16 residues. V was pared by 4 bases and J by 3 bases, with 17 bases between. The CDR3 DNA sequence: TGTGCCAGCAGCCCGAGTGGGGACACACACAATCAGCCCCAGCATTTT. Its protein is CASSPSGDTHNQPQHF.

The CDR3 nucleotides are TGTGCCAGCAGTTCTCTAAAACGGGGGGGAGACAATCAGCCCCAGCATTTT. Its protein product is CASSSLKRGGDNQPQHF. The V call is TRBV27, the J call TRBJ1-5; possible D gene TRBD1, 5 bases. The V gene's germline CDR1 is MNHEY and CDR2 SMNVEV (reference sequence). The CDR3 has 17 amino acids. Trimming took 4 bases from V and 3 from J, leaving 19 bases between them.

As to this clone: Different DNA sequences within this sample yield the same CDR3. This chain joins TRBV7-2 and TRBJ1-1, with no clear D. This CDR3 contains 13 residues. V lost 1 base and J lost 1, with 4 bases in between. Germline V gene lookup returns CDR1 SGHTA and CDR2 FQGNSA. Here the CDR3 DNA reads TGTGCCAGCAGCTTAGTCCAGAACACTGAAGCTTTCTTT. Translating it yields CASSLVQNTEAFF. Complete variable domain (other parts from reference TRBV7-2 and TRBJ1-1): GAGVSQSPSNKVTEKGKDVELRCDPISGHTALYWYRQSLGQGLEFLIYFQGNSAPDKSGLPSDRFSAERTGGSVSTLTIQRTQQEDSAVYLCASSLVQNTEAFFGQGTRLTVV.

The chain carries TRBV5-6 and TRBJ2-3; D unclear. The V gene's germline CDR1 is SGHDT and CDR2 YYEEEE. The CDR3 is 15 amino acids. Trimming took 0 bases from V and 0 from J, leaving 8 bases between them. This chain's CDR3 is CASSLGRPSTDTQYF. In nucleotides, the CDR3 is TGTGCCAGCAGCTTGGGGCGGCCGAGCACAGATACGCAGTATTTT.

The CDR3 loop reads CASSPTGGLSGNTIYF. The CDR3 DNA follows: TGTGCCAGCTCACCTACGGGGGGCCTCTCTGGAAACACCATATATTTT. This chain joins TRBV18 and TRBJ1-3; a weak D match, TRBD1 (6 bases). V shed 3 bases and J shed 0 bases, with 12 bases lying between them. The CDR3 is made up of 16 amino acids. Germline V lookup: CDR1 KGHSH, CDR2 LQKENI. Combining the CDR3 with reference TRBV18 and TRBJ1-3 gives the whole variable domain NAGVMQNPRHLVRRRGQEARLRCSPMKGHSHVYWYRQLPEEGLKFMVYLQKENIIDESGMPKERFSAEFPKEGPSILRIQQVVRGDSAAYFCASSPTGGLSGNTIYFGEGSWLTVV.

V usage is TRBV7-7 and J usage is TRBJ2-1; TRBD2 matches 8 bases. The V gene's germline CDR1 is SSHAT and CDR2 FNYEAQ (reference sequence). V shed 2 bases and J 4 bases; nucleotides not matched to a gene: 4. The CDR3 length is 15 residues. This CDR3 is CASSLQAGVYNEQFF. The CDR3 bases are TGTGCCAGCAGCTTACAAGCGGGGGTTTACAATGAGCAGTTCTTC.

This clone is a singleton in its sample. The genes are TRBV6-5 and TRBJ1-2, with TRBD1 identical over 9 bases. CDR1 and CDR2 from the germline V gene are MNHEY and SVGAGI. Trimming removed 3 bases from V and 4 bases from J; junction bases left unmatched: 6. The CDR3 totals 15 residues. For the CDR3, the DNA is TGTGCCAGCAGTTATTTGCGGGACAGGGTCTATGGCTACACCTTC. Its translation is CASSYLRDRVYGYTF.